The rows below give T cell receptor beta chains drawn from one sample of a study of blood T cell repertoires in COVID-19. The table came from immunoSEQ multiplex PCR; TCRdb's copy has only in-frame clones and leaves some out. The sample yields 200,000 to 250,000 clones, 80% seen once. Sequencing used peripheral blood. The receptor set was obtained from a human donor in a cohort sampled during active COVID-19. CDR3s include the opening cysteine and the closing phenylalanine or tryptophan. A D gene is named only where the DNA matches it firmly. Clone size is not always given. Where it is, it says once, few, many or a class for expanded clones.

CASSLDEPEIYNEQFF,TGCGCCAGCAGCTTGGACGAGCCCGAGATTTACAATGAGCAGTTCTTC,NA,NA,TRBV5-1,TRBJ2-1
CASSQPGQPTDTQYF,TGTGCCAGCAGCCAACCGGGACAGCCTACAGATACGCAGTATTTT,TRBD1,NA,TRBV28,TRBJ2-3
CASTPPGAGGYEQYF,TGTGCCAGCACGCCCCCTGGGGCGGGAGGCTACGAGCAGTACTTC,TRBD2,NA,TRBV2,TRBJ2-7
CASSQGRGGGNTIYF,TGTGCCAGCAGCCAAGGTCGGGGGGGTGGAAACACCATATATTTT,NA,many,TRBV4-2,TRBJ1-3
CASSLQGGKANYGYTF,TGTGCCAGCAGCCTACAGGGGGGGAAAGCTAACTATGGCTACACCTTC,TRBD1,few,TRBV27,TRBJ1-2
CASSVKQGSTEAFF,TGTGCCAGCAGCGTTAAACAGGGGTCCACTGAAGCTTTCTTT,TRBD1,NA,TRBV7-6,TRBJ1-1
CASEGRGQETQYF,TGTGCCAGCGAAGGCAGGGGACAAGAGACCCAGTACTTC,NA,NA,TRBV19,TRBJ2-5
CACGGRGEKLFF,TGTGCCTGCGGGGGTCGTGGTGAAAAACTGTTTTTT,NA,NA,TRBV3-1/TRBV3-2,TRBJ1-4
CAISEGGAENQPQHF,TGTGCCATCAGCGAAGGAGGGGCCGAGAATCAGCCCCAGCATTTT,NA,once,TRBV10-3,TRBJ1-5
CAWSTRGDYGYTF,TGTGCCTGGAGTACGCGGGGGGACTATGGCTACACCTTC,NA,NA,TRBV30,TRBJ1-2
CASVQGASYEQYF,TGTGCCAGCGTACAGGGGGCCTCCTACGAGCAGTACTTC,TRBD1,once,TRBV28,TRBJ2-7
CASSLASDSNTDTQYF,TGCGCCAGCAGCTTGGCCAGCGACAGCAACACAGATACGCAGTATTTT,NA,NA,TRBV5-1,TRBJ2-3
CASSLIVGQGSYEQYF,TGTGCCAGTAGCCTGATTGTTGGACAGGGCTCCTACGAGCAGTACTTC,TRBD1,NA,TRBV19,TRBJ2-7
CSASDDSRGNYNEQYF,TGCAGTGCTAGTGACGACTCTAGGGGGAACTATAACGAGCAGTACTTC,NA,NA,TRBV20-1,TRBJ2-7
CASSHLKPAGSSYEQYF,TGCGCCAGCAGCCACCTGAAGCCAGCGGGCTCCTCCTACGAGCAGTACTTC,NA,NA,TRBV4-1,TRBJ2-7
CASSGWDRDKTFF,TGTGCCAGCAGTGGATGGGACAGGGATAAAACTTTCTTT,TRBD1,once,TRBV2,TRBJ1-1
CASSYLSTGLLYYTF,TGTGCCAGCAGTTACCTATCGACAGGGCTTTTATACTACACCTTC,TRBD1,NA,TRBV6-5,TRBJ1-2
CASSLLLAESSYEQYF,TGTGCCAGCAGCTTGCTACTAGCGGAGAGCTCCTACGAGCAGTACTTC,TRBD2,NA,TRBV5-4,TRBJ2-7
CASSLTYRGYTF,TGTGCCAGCAGCTTAACGTATAGAGGCTACACCTTC,NA,NA,TRBV7-9,TRBJ1-2
CASSQDTTGYVLGYTF,TGCGCCAGCAGCCAAGATACAACAGGTTATGTGTTGGGCTACACCTTC,NA,NA,TRBV4-3,TRBJ1-2
CASSEAEGGNQPQHF,TGTGCCAGCAGTGAAGCTGAAGGGGGCAATCAGCCCCAGCATTTT,NA,NA,TRBV2,TRBJ1-5
CASSLDWTSWDEQFF,TGTGCTAGCAGCTTAGATTGGACTAGCTGGGATGAGCAGTTCTTC,TRBD2,once,TRBV7-7,TRBJ2-1
CASSEARTGGNNQPQHF,TGTGCCAGCAGTGAAGCGCGGACAGGGGGTAACAATCAGCCCCAGCATTTT,TRBD1,NA,TRBV6-1,TRBJ1-5
CASSFNRGNNEQFF,TGCGCCAGCAGCTTTAATCGGGGGAACAATGAGCAGTTCTTC,NA,NA,TRBV5-1,TRBJ2-1
CASSLERGEQFF,TGCGCCAGCAGCTTGGAGCGGGGAGAGCAGTTCTTC,TRBD2,once,TRBV5-1,TRBJ2-1
CASSPDRGGDTQYF,TGTGCCAGCTCACCCGACAGGGGTGGAGATACGCAGTATTTT,TRBD1,NA,TRBV18,TRBJ2-3
CASSLRARGPQHF,TGTGCCAGCAGCTTAAGGGCCCGGGGGCCCCAGCATTTT,NA,NA,TRBV7-2,TRBJ1-5
CASALARTRNEQYF,TGTGCTAGTGCCCTCGCCAGGACTAGAAACGAGCAGTACTTC,TRBD2,NA,TRBV12-5,TRBJ2-7
CASSPQGEGREQYF,TGTGCCAGCAGTCCACAGGGGGAAGGTAGGGAGCAGTACTTC,TRBD1,NA,TRBV7-2,TRBJ2-7
CASSETPNYGYTF,TGTGCCAGCAGTGAGACACCTAACTATGGCTACACCTTC,NA,few,TRBV2,TRBJ1-2
CAWTRGQRDNEQFF,TGTGCCTGGACGCGGGGGCAGCGGGACAATGAGCAGTTCTTC,NA,NA,TRBV30,TRBJ2-1
CASSVNNYGYTF,TGTGCCAGCAGTGTTAATAACTATGGCTACACCTTC,NA,NA,TRBV28,TRBJ1-2
CSVDGDSRSYGYTF,TGCAGCGTTGACGGAGATTCAAGGTCCTATGGCTACACCTTC,NA,NA,TRBV29-1,TRBJ1-2
CASSTTTNNEQFF,TGTGCCAGCAGCACTACTACCAACAATGAGCAGTTCTTC,NA,NA,TRBV3-1/TRBV3-2,TRBJ2-1
CASRRSGGPQETQYF,TGTGCCAGCAGGAGGAGCGGGGGGCCTCAAGAGACCCAGTACTTC,TRBD2,few,TRBV7-3,TRBJ2-5
CAITGGEDTEAFF,TGTGCCATCACCGGTGGGGAGGACACTGAAGCTTTCTTT,NA,NA,TRBV10-3,TRBJ1-1
CASSQDSTPNTEAFF,TGCGCCAGCAGCCAAGACTCGACACCGAACACTGAAGCTTTCTTT,NA,NA,TRBV4-3,TRBJ1-1
CATSDGGMGQYF,TGTGCCACCAGTGACGGGGGAATGGGGCAGTACTTC,NA,NA,TRBV24-1,TRBJ2-7
CASSPLTDSFSYEQYF,TGCGCCAGCAGCCCACTCACGGACTCTTTCTCCTACGAGCAGTACTTC,NA,NA,TRBV5-1,TRBJ2-7
CASSQAVSGGARVDTQYF,TGTGCCAGCAGCCAAGCTGTTAGCGGGGGGGCCAGGGTAGATACGCAGTATTTT,TRBD2,NA,TRBV3-1/TRBV3-2,TRBJ2-3
CASSSGIRGADSGNTIYF,TGTGCCAGCAGCTCGGGCATTCGGGGGGCAGACTCTGGAAACACCATATATTTT,NA,NA,TRBV5-4,TRBJ1-3
CASSLYEPDEQFF,TGTGCCAGCAGTTTATATGAACCGGATGAGCAGTTCTTC,NA,NA,TRBV27,TRBJ2-1
CASTRGSGSTDTQYF,TGTGCCAGCACCCGGGGTAGCGGGAGCACAGATACGCAGTATTTT,TRBD2,NA,TRBV11-2,TRBJ2-3
CASSQDYTGVGTGELFF,TGTGCCAGCAGCCAAGATTACACGGGAGTGGGAACCGGGGAGCTGTTTTTT,NA,NA,TRBV3-1/TRBV3-2,TRBJ2-2
CASNTGGHGPEQFF,TGTGCCAGTAATACCGGGGGTCATGGGCCTGAGCAGTTCTTC,NA,once,TRBV19,TRBJ2-1
CASIATGLNTEAFF,TGTGCCAGCATCGCGACAGGGCTGAACACTGAAGCTTTCTTT,TRBD1,NA,TRBV6-5,TRBJ1-1
CASGALGNEAFF,TGTGCCAGCGGGGCGCTGGGGAATGAAGCTTTCTTT,NA,NA,TRBV2,TRBJ1-1
CASSVGASGGDTQYF,TGTGCCAGCAGCGTAGGGGCTAGCGGGGGGGATACGCAGTATTTT,TRBD2,NA,TRBV9,TRBJ2-3
CASSLKFANYGYTF,TGTGCCAGCAGCTTGAAATTCGCGAACTATGGCTACACCTTC,NA,NA,TRBV5-4,TRBJ1-2
CASSFGQGGIRSSNQPQHF,TGTGCCAGCAGCTTCGGACAGGGAGGCATTAGGAGTAGCAATCAGCCCCAGCATTTT,TRBD1,NA,TRBV13,TRBJ1-5
CATSLGTSVDNEQFF,TGTGCCACCAGCTTGGGGACTAGCGTTGACAATGAGCAGTTCTTC,TRBD2,NA,TRBV24-1,TRBJ2-1
CASKRGTGTTEAFF,TGTGCCAGTAAGAGAGGGACAGGGACTACTGAAGCTTTCTTT,TRBD1,NA,TRBV19,TRBJ1-1
CASRGDFQAEAFF,TGTGCCAGCAGAGGGGACTTTCAGGCCGAGGCTTTCTTT,NA,few,TRBV12-3/TRBV12-4,TRBJ1-1